Detailed here is one T cell receptor (beta chain). This record comes from a study of blood T cell repertoires in COVID-19. With 8 bases clipped from V and 11 bases from J, the junction kept 12 bases outside the gene matches. Germline CDR1 reads MNHEY; CDR2 reads SVGAGI. The CDR3 runs to 14 residues. Per the authors' pipeline: Amplified reference gene primers provided the basis for estimating nucleated cell counts. This table comes from immunoSEQ multiplex PCR, and its TCRdb copy is limited to in-frame clones, with some not included. V and J calls plus clone size are reproduced from that table; the DNA served to infer D and trimming. The profile covers more than 200,000 clones, with 80% to 90% appearing a single time and 4.2% taken by the ten largest.

The TCR comes from a man aged 55 to 69 with acute or convalescent COVID-19. The rearrangement uses TRBV6-5 and TRBJ1-1, with 12 bases identical to TRBD1. The sample consisted of peripheral blood. The CDR3 loop is CASGRGTGGLYAFF. DNA for the CDR3: TGTGCCAGCGGACGAGGGACAGGGGGCCTTTATGCTTTCTTT.